The rows below give T cell receptor beta chains drawn from one sample of a study of identical twins. TCRdb passed the 5' RACE reads through MiXCR, listing each CDR3 protein once. The sample lists approximately 890,000 distinct CDR3 sequences, roughly 12% occurring once. The same data also contributed to another study, on yellow fever vaccine responses in identical twins.

The sample was PBMCs. The receptors derive from a woman aged 18-35 years in good health. Each CDR3 is given with its conserved first and last residue. The order of the fields is D gene, V gene, clone size, J gene, CDR3 DNA, CDR3 protein. A D gene is named only where the DNA matches it firmly. Clone sizes are given selectively: once, few, many, or a class where the clone is expanded.

>NA|TRBV19|NA|TRBJ2-1
TGTGCCAGTAGTATAGAGGGCAGGGTAATGAACAATGAGCAGTTCTTC
CASSIEGRVMNNEQFF
>NA|TRBV24-1|NA|TRBJ2-2
TGTGCCACCAGTGACCCCGGAAGCGGGGAGCTGTTTTTT
CATSDPGSGELFF
>NA|TRBV5-1|few|TRBJ2-1
TGCGCCAGCAGCTTGGAGGGACACTCCTACAATGAGCAGTTCTTC
CASSLEGHSYNEQFF
>NA|TRBV7-3|NA|TRBJ2-1
TGTGCCAGCAGCTTAAGGGGCAGGGAGCAGTTCTTC
CASSLRGREQFF
>TRBD1|TRBV18|NA|TRBJ2-3
TGTGCCAGCTCACCACCGAGACAGGGGCCAGGGGATACGCAGTATTTT
CASSPPRQGPGDTQYF
>NA|TRBV12-3/TRBV12-4|few|TRBJ2-7
TGTGCCAGCAGTCCCGGGTTAGTCTTCTACGAGCAGTACTTC
CASSPGLVFYEQYF
>TRBD1|TRBV12-3/TRBV12-4|many|TRBJ2-2
TGTGCCAGCAGCCCTGGACAGGGCGAAACCGGGGAGCTGTTTTTT
CASSPGQGETGELFF
>NA|TRBV15|NA|TRBJ1-1
TGTGCCACCAGCAGAGACCTTTTCAACACTGAAGCTTTCTTT
CATSRDLFNTEAFF
>TRBD2|TRBV7-9|NA|TRBJ2-7
TGTGCCAGCAGCTTATCGCCGGGACTAAATTTTTGGTACTTC
CASSLSPGLNFWYF
>TRBD2|TRBV20-1|few|TRBJ2-1
TGCAGTGCTCTCACTAGCGGGCTTTACAATGAGCAGTTCTTC
CSALTSGLYNEQFF
>NA|TRBV3-1|few|TRBJ2-5
TGTGCCAGCAGCCAACCCGAACTCATAGAGACCCAGTACTTC
CASSQPELIETQYF
>NA|TRBV10-3|NA|TRBJ2-2
TGTGCCATCATGGGAAGGCCCCGAAGGAGGGGGACCGGGGAGCTGTTTTTT
CAIMGRPRRRGTGELFF
>TRBD1|TRBV12-5|NA|TRBJ2-1
TGTGCTAGTGGTTTCGATCCGGACAGGAAACACCCCCCCGATGAGCAGTTCTTC
CASGFDPDRKHPPDEQFF
>TRBD2|TRBV7-8|NA|TRBJ2-7
TGTGCCAGCAGCTCCACTAGCGGGCAAGACTACGAGCAGTACTTC
CASSSTSGQDYEQYF
>NA|TRBV28|many|TRBJ1-6
TGTGCCAGCACCCCTTCCCAATTGTGGAATTCACCCCTCCACTTT
CASTPSQLWNSPLHF
>NA|TRBV5-1|NA|TRBJ1-1
TGCGCCAGCAGCTTGGGGCCCCCGCCCGGGAACACTGAAGCTTTCTTT
CASSLGPPPGNTEAFF
>TRBD2|TRBV28|few|TRBJ2-2
TGTGCCAGCAGTTTATTCGTGACTAGCCCCGGGGAGCTGTTTTTT
CASSLFVTSPGELFF
>TRBD2|TRBV5-1|NA|TRBJ2-3
TGCGCCAGCAGCTTGAGGCCCAGCGGGAGTGCAACAGATACGCAGTATTTT
CASSLRPSGSATDTQYF
>NA|TRBV7-2|NA|TRBJ1-2
TGTGCCAGCAGCTCCAAACCGGGACCCTATGGCTACACCTTC
CASSSKPGPYGYTF
>TRBD1|TRBV29-1|NA|TRBJ1-2
TGCAGCGTTCGGTTACAGGGGGGACCTGGCTACACCTTC
CSVRLQGGPGYTF
>TRBD2|TRBV12-3/TRBV12-4|NA|TRBJ2-3
TGTGCCAGCAGTACCCGGACTAGCGGGGGGGATACGCAGTATTTT
CASSTRTSGGDTQYF
>NA|TRBV24-1|few|TRBJ1-2
TGTGCCACCAGTGATAACAGGGTTAACTATGGCTACACCTTC
CATSDNRVNYGYTF
>TRBD2|TRBV20-1|few|TRBJ2-3
TGCAGTGCTAGAGAAGCGGGAGGGCCCACAGATACGCAGTATTTT
CSAREAGGPTDTQYF
>NA|TRBV9|NA|TRBJ2-5
TGTGCCAGCAGCGTAGAGGCTAGCCAAGAGACCCAGTACTTC
CASSVEASQETQYF
>TRBD1|TRBV12-3/TRBV12-4|NA|TRBJ2-7
TGTGCCAGCAGCCTAGCCGGACAGGGGGTAGGGGAGCAGTACTTC
CASSLAGQGVGEQYF
>NA|TRBV7-6|many|TRBJ1-6
TGTGCCAGCAGCCACAACCCAGGGAATTCACCCCTCCACTTT
CASSHNPGNSPLHF
>NA|TRBV10-3|NA|TRBJ1-1
TGTGCCATCAGTGGGCTGGGCATGGCGAACACTGAAGCTTTCTTT
CAISGLGMANTEAFF
>NA|TRBV28|few|TRBJ2-1
TGTGCCAGCAGTGACGCCCTCTCTTCCTACAATGAGCAGTTCTTC
CASSDALSSYNEQFF
>TRBD2|TRBV11-3|NA|TRBJ2-1
TGTGCCAGCAGCGGACGGTCGGGGGGTACATGGAATGAGCAGTTCTTC
CASSGRSGGTWNEQFF
>NA|TRBV5-1|many|TRBJ2-5
TGCGCCAGCAGGGCGTGGAGAATTCAAGAGACCCAGTACTTC
CASRAWRIQETQYF
>TRBD2|TRBV28|NA|TRBJ2-3
TGTGCCAGCAGTTCGCCGACTAGCGGTTTCACAGATACGCAGTATTTT
CASSSPTSGFTDTQYF
>TRBD2|TRBV2|few|TRBJ2-3
TGTGCCAGCAGCGGGAGGTGGGCAGATACGCAGTATTTT
CASSGRWADTQYF
>NA|TRBV7-9|few|TRBJ1-5
TGTGCCAGCAGCTTAGGGACAGATCCCAATCAGCCCCAGCATTTT
CASSLGTDPNQPQHF
>TRBD2|TRBV2|many|TRBJ2-5
TGTGCCAGCAGCGTGGGACTAGCGGGAGAGACCCAGTACTTC
CASSVGLAGETQYF
>NA|TRBV12-3/TRBV12-4|NA|TRBJ1-1
TGTGCCAGCAGTTTAAGGCAAGTGTTTGAAGCTTTCTTT
CASSLRQVFEAFF
>NA|TRBV7-8|few|TRBJ2-1
TGTGCCAGCAGCTTAGCCCGATCAGGGAGTAGCTCCTACAATGAGCAGTTCTTC
CASSLARSGSSSYNEQFF
>NA|TRBV19|NA|TRBJ2-1
TGTGCCAGTAGTATAGCAGGGCCCTTAGAGGTCAATGAGCAGTTCTTC
CASSIAGPLEVNEQFF
>NA|TRBV15|few|TRBJ2-2
TGTGCCACCAGCAGAAAGGACCGCGACACCGGGGAGCTGTTTTTT
CATSRKDRDTGELFF
>NA|TRBV14|NA|TRBJ2-2
TGTGCCAGCAGCCAAGCGTCCTACCCCAACACCGGGGAGCTGTTTTTT
CASSQASYPNTGELFF
>NA|TRBV6-1|few|TRBJ1-2
TGTGCCAGCAGTACAGGCCCAGGATATGGCTACACCTTC
CASSTGPGYGYTF
>NA|TRBV29-1|NA|TRBJ2-1
TGCAGCGTTGTTGGACAGAGGTCCTACAATGAGCAGTTCTTC
CSVVGQRSYNEQFF
>NA|TRBV11-2|few|TRBJ1-5
TGTGCCAGCAGCTTAGCTGGGGTCAATCAGCCCCAGCATTTT
CASSLAGVNQPQHF
>NA|TRBV12-3/TRBV12-4|NA|TRBJ2-4
TGTGCCAGCAGTCCACTAGTTGGAGGGCCAGGAATGATTCAGTACTTC
CASSPLVGGPGMIQYF
>NA|TRBV6-6|NA|TRBJ2-7
TGTGCCAGCAGTTCTCGACCGGAGGAGCAGTACTTC
CASSSRPEEQYF
>TRBD1|TRBV4-1|NA|TRBJ2-7
TGCGCCAGCAGCGACCGACAGGGTTCCTACGAGCAGTACTTC
CASSDRQGSYEQYF